This T cell receptor (beta chain) was recovered during a study of blood T cell repertoires in COVID-19. Trimming cost V 3 bases and J 3 bases, with 18 bases left between them. This CDR3 is 17 amino acids long. The germline V gene has CDR1 MNHEY and CDR2 SMNVEV (reference sequence). Libraries were prepared by immunoSEQ multiplex PCR; TCRdb keeps only in-frame clonotypes and omits some of them. The sample holds hundreds of thousands of clones, roughly 85% seen once. The chain couples TRBV27 to TRBJ2-1; D perhaps matches TRBD2 (6 bases). The sample taken for sequencing was peripheral blood. This receptor was identified in a man aged 50-60 years with active or convalescent COVID-19. As DNA, the CDR3 is TGTGCCAGCAGTTTTACGTGGGGGACTCGGAACTACAATGAGCAGTTCTTC. This sequence encodes CASSFTWGTRNYNEQFF.